The sequence of this T cell receptor beta chain was determined in a study of blood T cell repertoires in COVID-19. Across the study: From the United States, Italy and Spain came samples of acute and convalescent COVID-19.

Authors' data handling: Reference gene primers were amplified, and this amplification served to estimate nucleated cell counts. TCRdb's table, derived via immunoSEQ multiplex PCR, lists solely in-frame clones and lacks some. The V and J calls and clone size are taken from that table; D and trimming were inferred from the DNA. This repertoire shows 230,000 or so clones, more than 75% found once; its top ten account for 1.5% to 2%. V lost 6 bases and J lost 3, with 11 bases in between. CDR1 and CDR2 from the germline V gene are SQVTM and ANQGSEA. The CDR3 runs 12 residues. Input material: peripheral blood. The TCR comes from a man aged 40-50 years with active or convalescent COVID-19. The gene calls are TRBV29-1 and TRBJ1-1; no clear D. The CDR3 protein is CSVRGSYTEAFF. The CDR3, as DNA: TGCAGCGTCCGCGGGTCCTACACTGAAGCTTTCTTT.